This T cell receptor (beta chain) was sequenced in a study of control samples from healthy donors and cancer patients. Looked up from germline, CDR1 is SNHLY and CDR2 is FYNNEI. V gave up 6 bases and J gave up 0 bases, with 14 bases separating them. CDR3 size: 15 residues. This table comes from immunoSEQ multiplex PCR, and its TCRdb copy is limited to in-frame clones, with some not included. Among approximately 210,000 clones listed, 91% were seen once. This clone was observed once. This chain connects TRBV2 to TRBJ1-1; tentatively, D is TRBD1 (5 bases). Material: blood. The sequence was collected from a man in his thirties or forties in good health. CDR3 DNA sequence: TGTGCCAGCAGCGGGGCCCTGGGCGTGAACACTGAAGCTTTCTTT. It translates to CASSGALGVNTEAFF. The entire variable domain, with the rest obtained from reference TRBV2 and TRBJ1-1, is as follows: EPEVTQTPSHQVTQMGQEVILRCVPISNHLYFYWYRQILGQKVEFLVSFYNNEISEKSEIFDDQFSVERPDGSNFTLKIRSTKLEDSAMYFCASSGALGVNTEAFFGQGTRLTVV.